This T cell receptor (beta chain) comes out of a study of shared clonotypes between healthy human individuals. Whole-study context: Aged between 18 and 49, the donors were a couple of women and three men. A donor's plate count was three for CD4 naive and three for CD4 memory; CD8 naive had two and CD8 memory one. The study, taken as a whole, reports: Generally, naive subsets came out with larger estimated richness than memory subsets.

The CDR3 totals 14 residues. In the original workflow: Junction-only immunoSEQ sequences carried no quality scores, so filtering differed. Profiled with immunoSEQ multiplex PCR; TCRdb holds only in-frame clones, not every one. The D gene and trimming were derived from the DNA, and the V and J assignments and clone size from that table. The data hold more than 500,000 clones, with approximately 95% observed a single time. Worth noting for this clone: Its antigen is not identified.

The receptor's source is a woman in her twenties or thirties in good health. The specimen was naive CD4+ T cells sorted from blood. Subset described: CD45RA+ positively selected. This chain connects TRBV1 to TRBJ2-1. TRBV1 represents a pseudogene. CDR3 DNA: TGCACCAGCAGCGTTCCAAGGCTCCACAATGAGCAGTTCTTC. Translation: CTSSVPRLHNEQFF.